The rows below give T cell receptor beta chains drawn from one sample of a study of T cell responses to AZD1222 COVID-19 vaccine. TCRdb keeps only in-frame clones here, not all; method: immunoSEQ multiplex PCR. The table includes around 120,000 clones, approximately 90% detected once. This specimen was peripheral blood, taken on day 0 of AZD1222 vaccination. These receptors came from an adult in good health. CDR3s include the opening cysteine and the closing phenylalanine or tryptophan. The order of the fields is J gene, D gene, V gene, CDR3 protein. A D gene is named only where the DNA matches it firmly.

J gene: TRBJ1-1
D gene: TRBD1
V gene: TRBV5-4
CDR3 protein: CASSYPGGTEAFF

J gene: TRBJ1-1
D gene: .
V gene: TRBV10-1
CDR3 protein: CASSGSGQLNTEAFF

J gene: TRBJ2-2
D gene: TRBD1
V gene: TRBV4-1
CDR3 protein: CASSRGQGAHTGELFF

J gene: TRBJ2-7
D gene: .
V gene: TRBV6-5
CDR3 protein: CASTVTGQSEQYF

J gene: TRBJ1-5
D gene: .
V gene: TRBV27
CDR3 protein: CASSLRVNQPQHF

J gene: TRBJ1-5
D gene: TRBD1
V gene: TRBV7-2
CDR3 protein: CASSLQDRGNQPQHF

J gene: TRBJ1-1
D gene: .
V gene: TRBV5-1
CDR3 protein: CASSLVGGAGNTEAFF

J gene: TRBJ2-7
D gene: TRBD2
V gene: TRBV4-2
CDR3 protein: CASSQDSGDPGSEQYF

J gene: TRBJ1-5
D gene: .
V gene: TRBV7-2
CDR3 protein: CASSLVAGVGNQPQHF

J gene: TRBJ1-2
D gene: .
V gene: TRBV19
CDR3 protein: CASSIDLQGHGYTF

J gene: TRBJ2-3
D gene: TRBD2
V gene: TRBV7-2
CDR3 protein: CASSRLAGGGTDTQYF

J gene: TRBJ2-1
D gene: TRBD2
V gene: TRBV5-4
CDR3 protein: CASSVGLADSEQFF

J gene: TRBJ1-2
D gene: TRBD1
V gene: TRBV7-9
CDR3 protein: CASSLDGTGPYGYTF

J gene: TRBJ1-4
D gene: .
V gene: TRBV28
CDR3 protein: CASSPRGFTGNEKLFF

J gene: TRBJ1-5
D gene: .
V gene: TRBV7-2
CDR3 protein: CASSSRAQDVGQPQHF

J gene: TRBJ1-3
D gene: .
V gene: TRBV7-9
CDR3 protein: CASSLAEGRGVPGNTIYF

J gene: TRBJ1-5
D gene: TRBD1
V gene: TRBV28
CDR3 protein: CASSRPGTGVVQPQHF

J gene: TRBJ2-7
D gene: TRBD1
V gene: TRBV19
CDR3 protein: CASSQIWGQGTYEQYF

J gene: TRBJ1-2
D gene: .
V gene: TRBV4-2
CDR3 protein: CASSQGPSDGYTF

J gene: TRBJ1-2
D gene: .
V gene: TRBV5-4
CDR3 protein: CASSSEGRNYGYTF

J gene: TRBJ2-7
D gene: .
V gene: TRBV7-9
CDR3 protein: CASSFRGAYEQYF

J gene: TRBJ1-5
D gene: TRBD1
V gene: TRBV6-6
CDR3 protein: CASRVTGGAYQPQHF

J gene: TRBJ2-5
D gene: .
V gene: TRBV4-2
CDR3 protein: CASSQVGRGAQETQYF

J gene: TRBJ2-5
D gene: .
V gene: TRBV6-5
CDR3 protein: CASSSIQAGSETQYF

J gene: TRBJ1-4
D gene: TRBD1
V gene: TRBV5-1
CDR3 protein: CASSQGQGGEKLFF

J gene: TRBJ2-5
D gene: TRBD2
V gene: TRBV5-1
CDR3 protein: CASSPGALAGVRETQYF

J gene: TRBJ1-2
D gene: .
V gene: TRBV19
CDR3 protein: CASRSGLQSYYGYTF

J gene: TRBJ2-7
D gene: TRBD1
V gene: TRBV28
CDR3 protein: CASSSGQGYEQYF

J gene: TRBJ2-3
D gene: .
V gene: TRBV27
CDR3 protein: CASAIPSRGTDTQYF

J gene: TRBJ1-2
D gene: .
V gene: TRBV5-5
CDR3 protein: CASSLVGQNYGYTF

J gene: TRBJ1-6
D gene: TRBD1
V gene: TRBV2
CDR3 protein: CASSEETGDSPLHF

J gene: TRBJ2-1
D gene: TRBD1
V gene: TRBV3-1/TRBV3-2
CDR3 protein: CASSLEKQGASYNEQFF

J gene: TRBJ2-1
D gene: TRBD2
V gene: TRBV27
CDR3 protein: CASTPTLSGRGHYNEQFF

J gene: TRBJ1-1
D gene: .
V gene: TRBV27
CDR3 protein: CASSLWGSGTEAFF

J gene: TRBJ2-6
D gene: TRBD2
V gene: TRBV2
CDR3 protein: CARGEGRTGANVLTF

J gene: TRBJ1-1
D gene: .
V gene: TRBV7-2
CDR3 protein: CASSLRATMNTEAFF

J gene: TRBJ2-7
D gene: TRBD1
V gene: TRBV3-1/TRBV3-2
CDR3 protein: CASSTTGGGYEQYF

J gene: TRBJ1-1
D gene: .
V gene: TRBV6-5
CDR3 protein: CASMDDSGNTEAFF

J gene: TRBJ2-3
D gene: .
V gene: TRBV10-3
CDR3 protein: CAARGDSTPDTQYF

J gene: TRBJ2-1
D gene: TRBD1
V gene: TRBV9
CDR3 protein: CASSRDRVSYNEQFF

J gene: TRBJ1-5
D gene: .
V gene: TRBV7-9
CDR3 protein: CASSLAPQEQPQHF

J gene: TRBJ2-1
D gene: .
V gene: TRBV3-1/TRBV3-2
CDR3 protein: CASSQDYGGKQNEQFF

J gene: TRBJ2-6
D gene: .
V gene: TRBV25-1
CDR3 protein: CASSEFGRSYSGANVLTF

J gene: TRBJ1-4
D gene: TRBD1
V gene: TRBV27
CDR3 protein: CASSMSTGGVEKLFF

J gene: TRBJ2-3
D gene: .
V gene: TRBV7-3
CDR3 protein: CASSPRGGWPVDTQYF

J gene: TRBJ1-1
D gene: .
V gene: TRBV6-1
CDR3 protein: CASSKTERVTEAFF

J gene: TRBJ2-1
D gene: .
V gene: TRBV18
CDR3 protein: CASSPPTYNEQFF

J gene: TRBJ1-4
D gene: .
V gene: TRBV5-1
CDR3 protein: CASSAAANEKLFF

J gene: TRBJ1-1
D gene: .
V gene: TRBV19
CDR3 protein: CASSIQHTEAFF

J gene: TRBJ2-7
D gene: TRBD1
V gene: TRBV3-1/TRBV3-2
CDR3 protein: CASSHIHRGRDEQYF

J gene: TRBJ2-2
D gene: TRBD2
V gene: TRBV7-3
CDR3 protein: CASSPTSHLNTGELFF